The present TCR beta chain was sequenced within a study of shared T cell receptors in the human thymus. This table comes from immunoSEQ multiplex PCR, and its TCRdb copy is limited to in-frame clones, with some not included. The sample contains 720,000 or so clones, roughly 88% of which appear only once. The same data also went into a second study, on human thymus T cells.

Sequencing was done on a sample of thymocytes. The clonotype comes from a girl under three years old with a congenital heart defect.

CDR3 sequence (DNA): TGTGCCAGCAGCTTAGCGTTTGCGGGGGGCTCCACCTACGAGCAGTACTTC. Translating it yields CASSLAFAGGSTYEQYF. The chain links TRBV7-8 to TRBJ2-7; 8 bases fit TRBD2. Germline lookup yields CDR1 SGHVS and CDR2 FQNEAQ. This CDR3 region has 17 residues. Unmatched junction bases numbered 9, after V lost 0 bases and J lost 2 bases.